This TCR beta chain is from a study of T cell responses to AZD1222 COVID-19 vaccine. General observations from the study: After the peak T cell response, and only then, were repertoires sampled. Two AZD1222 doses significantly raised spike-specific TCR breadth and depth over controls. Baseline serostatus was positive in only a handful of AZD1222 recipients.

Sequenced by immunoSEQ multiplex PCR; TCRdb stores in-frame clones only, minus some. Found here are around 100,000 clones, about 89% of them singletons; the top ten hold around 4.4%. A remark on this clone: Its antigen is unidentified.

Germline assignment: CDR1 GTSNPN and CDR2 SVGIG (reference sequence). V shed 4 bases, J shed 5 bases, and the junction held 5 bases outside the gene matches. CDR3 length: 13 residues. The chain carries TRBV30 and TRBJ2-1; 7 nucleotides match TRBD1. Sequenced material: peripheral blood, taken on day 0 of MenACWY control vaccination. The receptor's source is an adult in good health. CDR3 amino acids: CAWKGGHDNEQFF. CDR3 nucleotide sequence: TGTGCCTGGAAAGGGGGCCACGACAATGAGCAGTTCTTC.